This entry concerns a single TCR beta chain. Its matching antigen is unknown. This sample stems from a study of blood T cells in healthy people across ages. Findings and caveats of the study: A roughly linear age-dependent decrease characterized TCR beta diversity per million T cells.

A second roughly 6 to 12 cycle PCR used barcoded and J-beta primers. MiXCR, applied by TCRdb to the 5' RACE reads, yields one record per CDR3 protein. The sample includes around 1.5 million distinct CDR3 sequences, 30% to 40% seen only once; the top ten take approximately 10%. CDR1 MNHEY and CDR2 SVGAGI come from the germline V gene. Trimming removed 7 bases at V and 9 bases at J, with 9 bases between. This CDR3 has 10 residues. The sequence was obtained from a woman under 40 in good health. The chain recombines TRBV6-5 with TRBJ1-2; possible D gene TRBD1, 5 bases. The sample consisted of blood. This CDR3 reads CASMGTSYTF. The CDR3 DNA is TGTGCCAGCATGGGGACCAGCTACACCTTC.